This T cell receptor (beta chain) was sequenced during a study of PD-1 blockade in classical Hodgkin lymphoma. Whole-study findings and limits: At baseline, newly diagnosed patients reportedly showed less TCR diversity than healthy donors.

TCRdb's copy holds only in-frame clones and misses some; the assay was immunoSEQ multiplex PCR. The sample has 110,000 or so clones; 70% to 90% are singletons. Each patient's relapse followed autologous stem cell transplantation, and brentuximab vedotin exposure varied. Best responses included complete response and partial response; otherwise, the best response was progressive disease. As for this clone: Its target is unknown.

Trimming took off 1 base at V and 6 bases at J, with 12 bases between the two ends. The CDR3 sequence is 14 residues long. Germline CDR1 and CDR2: GTSNPN and SVGIG (reference sequence). The sample in question was peripheral blood mononuclear cells (PBMCs), obtained before the second cycle of nivolumab. The chain has TRBV30 and TRBJ2-2; no clear D gene. The clonotype comes from a human donor with classical Hodgkin lymphoma. CDR3 sequence (DNA): TGTGCCTGGAGTGCGGAAGAAATCCCCGGGGAGCTGTTTTTT. This gives the protein CAWSAEEIPGELFF.